This T cell receptor (beta chain) was found in a study of CD8 T cells in Susac syndrome. Study findings and constraints: The number of individuals included in the study's TCR sequencing and HLA analysis was acknowledged as relatively small.

Random-hexamer reverse transcription was applied to roughly 0.5 to 1 ug RNA. Multiplex PCR with immunoSEQ amplified the TCR beta CDR3 across 54 Vbeta and 13 Jbeta. MiXCR, run by TCRdb on the immunoSEQ multiplex PCR reads, gives a single entry per CDR3 protein. The table lists 350,000 to 550,000 distinct CDR3 sequences, more than 80% of them singletons. TCR beta sequencing covered blood CD8+ and CD4+ T cells. Germline V gene lookup returns CDR1 LGHNT and CDR2 FRNRAP. The CDR3 loop spans 16 amino acids. J gave up 5 bases and V 6 bases, and 13 bases lay outside the gene matches. Of note for this clonotype: Its antigen is unidentified.

This TCR was recovered from a human donor with multiple sclerosis. This chain connects TRBV12-5 to TRBJ2-3; 8 nucleotides align to TRBD2. The sequencing input was CD8+ T cells from PBMCs. The DNA of the CDR3 is TGTGCTAGTGGCCGCCCACATACTAGCGGAGAAGATACGCAGTATTTT. Amino acid sequence: CASGRPHTSGEDTQYF.